The 12 T cell receptor beta chains presented below share a single source sample, sequenced in a study of shared clonotypes between healthy human individuals. The table came from immunoSEQ multiplex PCR; TCRdb's copy has only in-frame clones and leaves some out. The sample shows some 1,100,000 clones, approximately 80% of them seen only once. What was sequenced was memory CD4+ T cells from PBMCs. Subset indicated: CD45RA-negative fraction. The receptors shown here come from a man aged 18 to 29 in good health. Some clones in this sample may be carry-over from other donors' samples.

This clone was seen a single time. The genes are TRBV2 and TRBJ2-2, with TRBD2 as a possible D gene (5 bases). The germline V and J ends were trimmed by 5 bases and 8 bases, with 12 bases remaining between them. The length of the CDR3 is 13 residues. CDR1 SNHLY and CDR2 FYNNEI come from the germline V gene. In DNA, the CDR3 is TGTGCCAGCAGTACCGACCGGGGAGGGGAGCTGTTTTTT. The encoded protein is CASSTDRGGELFF.

V gene TRBV6-5 combines with J gene TRBJ1-2; D ambiguous. In germline, CDR1 is MNHEY, CDR2 SVGAGI. Trimming shortened V by 5 bases and J by 2 bases, and 9 bases separated the two germline ends. This CDR3 spans 13 amino acids. CDR3 DNA sequence: TGTGCCAGCAGTGTAGGACGGAACTATGGCTACACCTTC. This encodes CASSVGRNYGYTF.

The chain carries TRBV5-4 and TRBJ2-2; D may be TRBD1 (5 bases). Germline lookup yields CDR1 SGHNT and CDR2 YYREEE (reference sequence). There are 16 residues in the CDR3. The V gene lost 4 bases and the J gene lost 2 bases, with 15 bases spanning the gap. Here the CDR3 DNA reads TGTGCCAGCAGCCCCCTGGCAGGGCGCAACACCGGGGAGCTGTTTTTT. It is translated as CASSPLAGRNTGELFF.

This chain joins TRBV2 and TRBJ2-1; 11 bases are a match to TRBD2. Germline V gene sequence: CDR1 SNHLY, CDR2 FYNNEI. CDR3 length: 16 amino acids. J lost 4 bases, V lost 6 bases, and 8 bases had no gene match. In DNA, the CDR3 is TGTGCCAGCAGCAAGACCGGGACTAGCGGATACAATGAGCAGTTCTTC. It specifies CASSKTGTSGYNEQFF.

This clone has only one observation. V is TRBV6-1 and J is TRBJ2-6; no definite D call. Germline loops: CDR1 MNHNS, CDR2 SASEGT. There are 17 residues in the CDR3. Deletions cut 2 bases from V and 0 bases from J, with 11 bases between. In nucleotides, the CDR3 is TGTGCCAGCAGTGAACTTGGACCTATCTCTGGGGCCAACGTCCTGACTTTC. Translation gives CASSELGPISGANVLTF.

This sequence joins TRBV2 and TRBJ2-5; no clear D. Germline CDR1 SNHLY, CDR2 FYNNEI. The CDR3 has 12 amino acids. V was pared by 4 bases and J by 5 bases, with 8 bases between. This CDR3 reads CASSVPRETQYF. The CDR3 nucleotides read TGTGCCAGCAGTGTTCCTCGGGAGACCCAGTACTTC.

This rearrangement joins TRBV7-2 to TRBJ2-7, with 7 bases aligning to TRBD2. The CDR3 is 14 amino acids. J gave up 0 bases and V 6 bases, and 5 bases lay outside the gene matches. Germline V gene sequence: CDR1 SGHTA, CDR2 FQGNSA. The CDR3 bases are TGTGCCAGCAGAAGCGGGACCCCCTCCTACGAGCAGTACTTC. Encoded protein: CASRSGTPSYEQYF.

This clone was detected only a few times. Other DNA sequences of this sample code for an identical CDR3. The chain employs TRBV6-5 and TRBJ2-5; D is ambiguous. The CDR3 is made up of 11 amino acids. With 5 bases removed from V and 4 bases from J, the gap between germline ends came to 5 bases. CDR1 and CDR2 from the germline V gene are MNHEY and SVGAGI. The CDR3 region has the DNA TGTGCCAGCAGTACCAGAGAGACCCAGTACTTC. Translated: CASSTRETQYF.

With regard to this clone: Different DNA sequences within this sample yield the same CDR3. The chain has TRBV18 and TRBJ1-2; TRBD1 agrees at 8 bases. In germline, CDR1 is KGHSH, CDR2 LQKENI. This CDR3 is 14 amino acids long. V shed 4 bases, J shed 8 bases, and the junction held 9 bases outside the gene matches. CDR3: CASSLPTGAYGYTF. CDR3 nucleotide sequence: TGTGCCAGCTCACTGCCGACAGGGGCCTACGGCTACACCTTC.

The J gene is TRBJ2-7, the V gene TRBV2; D remains unclear. Germline loops: CDR1 SNHLY, CDR2 FYNNEI. V gave up 8 bases and J gave up 3 bases, with 8 bases separating them. The CDR3 has 11 amino acids. The CDR3 bases are TGTGCCAGCGGGTATGGCTACGAGCAGTACTTC. Translating it yields CASGYGYEQYF.

V usage is TRBV28 and J usage is TRBJ2-7; 12 nucleotides agree with TRBD2. With V trimmed by 6 bases and J by 1 base, 7 bases remained unmatched. CDR3 length equals 16 residues. CDR1 is MDHEN and CDR2 is SYDVKM in the germline V gene. CDR3 nucleotide sequence: TGTGCCAGCAGGGCTAGCGGGAGGGTCCTATCCTACGAGCAGTACTTC. Protein product: CASRASGRVLSYEQYF.

The chain joins TRBV28 to TRBJ2-7; D unresolved. Germline loops: CDR1 MDHEN, CDR2 SYDVKM. The V and J ends lost 3 bases and 4 bases respectively, with 13 bases between them. The CDR3 covers 14 residues. CDR3 sequence (DNA): TGTGCCAGCAGTTTTTACGTGGGTAGATACGAGCAGTACTTC. It encodes CASSFYVGRYEQYF. The full variable domain, in which reference TRBV28 and TRBJ2-7 provide the parts outside the CDR3, is DVKVTQSSRYLVKRTGEKVFLECVQDMDHENMFWYRQDPGLGLRLIYFSYDVKMKEKGDIPEGYSVSREKKERFSLILESASTNQTSMYLCASSFYVGRYEQYFGPGTRLTVT.